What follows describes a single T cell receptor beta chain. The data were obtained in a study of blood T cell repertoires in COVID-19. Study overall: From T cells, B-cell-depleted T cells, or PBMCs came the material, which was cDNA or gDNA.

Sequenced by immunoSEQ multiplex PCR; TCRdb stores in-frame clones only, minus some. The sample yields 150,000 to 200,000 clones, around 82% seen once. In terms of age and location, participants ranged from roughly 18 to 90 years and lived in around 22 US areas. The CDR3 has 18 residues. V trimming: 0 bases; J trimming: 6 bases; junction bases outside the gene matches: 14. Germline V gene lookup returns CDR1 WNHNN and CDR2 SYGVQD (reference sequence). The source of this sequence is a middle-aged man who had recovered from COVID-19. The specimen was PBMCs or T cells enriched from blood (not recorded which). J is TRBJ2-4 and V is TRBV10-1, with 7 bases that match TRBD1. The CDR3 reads CASSESGLRGQAGNIQYF. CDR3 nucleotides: TGCGCCAGCAGTGAGTCGGGGCTAAGGGGGCAGGCCGGAAACATTCAGTACTTC.